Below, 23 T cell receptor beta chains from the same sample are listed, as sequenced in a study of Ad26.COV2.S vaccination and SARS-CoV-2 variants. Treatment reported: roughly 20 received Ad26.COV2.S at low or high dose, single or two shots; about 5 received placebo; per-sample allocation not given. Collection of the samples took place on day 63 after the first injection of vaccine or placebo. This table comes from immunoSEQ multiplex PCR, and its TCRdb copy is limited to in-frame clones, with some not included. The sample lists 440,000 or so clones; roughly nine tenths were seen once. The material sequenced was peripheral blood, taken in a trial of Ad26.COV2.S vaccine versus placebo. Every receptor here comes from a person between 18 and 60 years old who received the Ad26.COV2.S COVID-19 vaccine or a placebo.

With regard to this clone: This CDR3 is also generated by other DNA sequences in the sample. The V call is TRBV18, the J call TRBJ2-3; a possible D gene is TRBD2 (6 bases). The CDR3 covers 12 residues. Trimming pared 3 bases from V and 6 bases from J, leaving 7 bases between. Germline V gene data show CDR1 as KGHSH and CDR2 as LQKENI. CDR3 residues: CASSPTSDTQYF. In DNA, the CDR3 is TGTGCCAGCTCACCCACTAGCGATACGCAGTATTTT.

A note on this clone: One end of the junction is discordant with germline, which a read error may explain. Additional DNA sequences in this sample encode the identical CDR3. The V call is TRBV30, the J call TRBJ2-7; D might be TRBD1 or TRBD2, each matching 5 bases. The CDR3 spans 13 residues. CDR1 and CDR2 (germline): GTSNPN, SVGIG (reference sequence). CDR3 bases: TGTGCTTGGACCCGGGGACGTTTTTTCGAGCAGTACTTC. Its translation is CAWTRGRFFEQYF.

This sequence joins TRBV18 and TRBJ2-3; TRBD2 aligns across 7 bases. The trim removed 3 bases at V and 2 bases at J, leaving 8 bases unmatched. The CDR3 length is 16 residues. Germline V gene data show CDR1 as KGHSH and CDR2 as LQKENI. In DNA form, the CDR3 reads TGTGCCAGCTCACCTCCTGGACTAGGGACCACAGATACGCAGTATTTT. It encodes CASSPPGLGTTDTQYF.

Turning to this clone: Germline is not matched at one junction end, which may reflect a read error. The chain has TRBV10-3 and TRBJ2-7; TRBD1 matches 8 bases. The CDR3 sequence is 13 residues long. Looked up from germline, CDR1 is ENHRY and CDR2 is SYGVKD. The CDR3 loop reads CAITDRVSDEQYF. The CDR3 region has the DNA TGTGCCATCACGGACAGGGTCTCCGACGAGCAGTACTTC.

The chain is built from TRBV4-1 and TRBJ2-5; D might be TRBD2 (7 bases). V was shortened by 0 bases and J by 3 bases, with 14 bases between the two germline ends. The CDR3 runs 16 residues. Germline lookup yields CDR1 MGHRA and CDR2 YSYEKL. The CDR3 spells CASSQDRRGAKETQYF. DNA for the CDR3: TGCGCCAGCAGCCAAGATCGACGGGGGGCCAAAGAGACCCAGTACTTC.

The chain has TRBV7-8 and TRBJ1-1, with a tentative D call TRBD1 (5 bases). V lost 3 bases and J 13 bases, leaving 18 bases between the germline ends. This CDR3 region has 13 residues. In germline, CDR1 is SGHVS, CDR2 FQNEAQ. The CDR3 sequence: CASSLGREREIFF. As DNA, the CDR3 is TGTGCCAGCAGCTTGGGCAGGGAGAGGGAGATTTTCTTT.

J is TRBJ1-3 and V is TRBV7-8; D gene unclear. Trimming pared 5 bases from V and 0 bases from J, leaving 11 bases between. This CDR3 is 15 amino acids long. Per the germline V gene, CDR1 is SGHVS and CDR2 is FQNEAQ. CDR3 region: CASSPNRNSGNTIYF. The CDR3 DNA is TGTGCCAGCAGCCCCAACAGAAACTCTGGAAACACCATATATTTT.

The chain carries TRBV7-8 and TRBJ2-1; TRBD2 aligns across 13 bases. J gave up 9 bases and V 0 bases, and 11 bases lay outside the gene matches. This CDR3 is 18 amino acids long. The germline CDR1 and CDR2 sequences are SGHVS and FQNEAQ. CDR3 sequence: CASSLAHQLAGGPVEQFF. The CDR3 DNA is TGTGCCAGCAGCTTAGCCCACCAACTAGCGGGGGGGCCAGTTGAGCAGTTCTTC.

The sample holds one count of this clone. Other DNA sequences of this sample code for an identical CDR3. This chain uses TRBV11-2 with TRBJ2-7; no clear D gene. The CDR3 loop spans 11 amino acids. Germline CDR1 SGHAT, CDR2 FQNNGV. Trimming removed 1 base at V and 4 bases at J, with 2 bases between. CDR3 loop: CASSLVYEQYF. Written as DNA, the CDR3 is TGTGCCAGCAGCTTAGTGTACGAGCAGTACTTC.

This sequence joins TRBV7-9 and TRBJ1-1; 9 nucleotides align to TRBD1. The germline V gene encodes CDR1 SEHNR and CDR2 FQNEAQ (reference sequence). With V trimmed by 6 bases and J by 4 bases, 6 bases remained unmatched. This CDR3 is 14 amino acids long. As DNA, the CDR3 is TGTGCCAGCAGTTTGACGGACAGGGGCACTGAAGCTTTCTTT. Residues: CASSLTDRGTEAFF.

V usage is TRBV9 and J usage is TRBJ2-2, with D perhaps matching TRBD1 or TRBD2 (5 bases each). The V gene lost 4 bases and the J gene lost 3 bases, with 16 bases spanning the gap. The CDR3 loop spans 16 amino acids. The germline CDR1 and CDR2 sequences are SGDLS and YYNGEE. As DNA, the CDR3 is TGTGCCAGCAGCCAAGAGGGGTTGGGGTACACCGGGGAGCTGTTTTTT. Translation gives CASSQEGLGYTGELFF.

CDR3 amino acids: CASRRAGMGLAGVFAEQFF. The CDR3 bases are TGTGCCAGCCGCCGTGCGGGGATGGGTCTAGCGGGAGTTTTTGCTGAGCAGTTCTTC. The rearrangement uses TRBV11-2 and TRBJ2-1, with 10 bases that match TRBD2. J was trimmed by 9 bases and V by 8 bases; bases with no gene match: 25. In germline, CDR1 is SGHAT, CDR2 FQNNGV. CDR3 size: 19 residues.

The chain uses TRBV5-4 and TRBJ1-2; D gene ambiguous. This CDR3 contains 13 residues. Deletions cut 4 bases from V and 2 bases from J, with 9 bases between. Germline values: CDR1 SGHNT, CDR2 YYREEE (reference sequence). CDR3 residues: CASSATVNYGYTF. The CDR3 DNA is TGTGCCAGCAGCGCTACAGTGAACTATGGCTACACCTTC.

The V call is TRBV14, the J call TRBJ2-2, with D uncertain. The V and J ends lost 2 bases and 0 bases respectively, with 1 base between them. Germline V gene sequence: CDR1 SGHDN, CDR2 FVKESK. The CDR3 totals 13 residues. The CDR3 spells CASSQTNTGELFF. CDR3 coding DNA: TGTGCCAGCAGCCAAACGAACACCGGGGAGCTGTTTTTT.

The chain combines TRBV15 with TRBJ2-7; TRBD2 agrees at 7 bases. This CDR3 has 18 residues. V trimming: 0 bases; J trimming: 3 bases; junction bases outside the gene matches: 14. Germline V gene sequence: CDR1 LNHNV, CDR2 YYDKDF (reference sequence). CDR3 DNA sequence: TGTGCCACCAGCAGAGATCGAGCGGGGAGTTTAATACGCTACGAGCAGTACTTC. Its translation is CATSRDRAGSLIRYEQYF. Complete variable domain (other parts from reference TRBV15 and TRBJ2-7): DAMVIQNPRYQVTQFGKPVTLSCSQTLNHNVMYWYQQKSSQAPKLLFHYYDKDFNNEADTPDNFQSRRPNTSFCFLDIRSPGLGDTAMYLCATSRDRAGSLIRYEQYFGPGTRLTVT.

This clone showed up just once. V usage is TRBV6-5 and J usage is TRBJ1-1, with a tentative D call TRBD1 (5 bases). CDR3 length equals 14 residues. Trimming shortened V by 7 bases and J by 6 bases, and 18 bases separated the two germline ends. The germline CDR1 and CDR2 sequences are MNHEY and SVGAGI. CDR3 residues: CASTERTPGAEAFF. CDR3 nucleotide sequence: TGTGCCAGCACCGAAAGGACCCCGGGGGCTGAAGCTTTCTTT.

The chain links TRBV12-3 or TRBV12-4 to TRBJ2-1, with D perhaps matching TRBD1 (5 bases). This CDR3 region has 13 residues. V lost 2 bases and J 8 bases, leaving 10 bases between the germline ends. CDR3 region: CASSLIRVDEQFF. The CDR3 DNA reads TGTGCCAGCAGTTTAATCAGGGTGGATGAGCAGTTCTTC.

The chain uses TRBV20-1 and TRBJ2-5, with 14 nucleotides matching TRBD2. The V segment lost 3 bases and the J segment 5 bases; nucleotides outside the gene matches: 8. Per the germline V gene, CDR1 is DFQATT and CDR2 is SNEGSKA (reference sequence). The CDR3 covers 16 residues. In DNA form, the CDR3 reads TGCAGTGCTAGTGGGGGACTAGCGGGAGTGGGTGAGACCCAGTACTTC. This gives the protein CSASGGLAGVGETQYF.

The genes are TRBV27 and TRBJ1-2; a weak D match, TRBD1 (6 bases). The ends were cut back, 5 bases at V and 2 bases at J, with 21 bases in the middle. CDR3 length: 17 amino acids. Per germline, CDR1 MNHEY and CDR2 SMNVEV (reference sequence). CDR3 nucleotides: TGTGCCAGCAGTCCTTATGGGGGGGGCAGCAGCAACTATGGCTACACCTTC. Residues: CASSPYGGGSSNYGYTF.

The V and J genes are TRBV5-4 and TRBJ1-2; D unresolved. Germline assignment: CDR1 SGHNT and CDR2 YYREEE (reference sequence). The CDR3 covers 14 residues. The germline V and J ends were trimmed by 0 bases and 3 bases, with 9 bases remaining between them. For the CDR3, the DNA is TGTGCCAGCAGCTTGGCCAACGGACACTATGGCTACACCTTC. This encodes CASSLANGHYGYTF.

Here the CDR3 reads CASSAGAGIAYEQYF. In nucleotides, the CDR3 is TGTGCCAGCTCAGCGGGGGCGGGAATCGCCTACGAGCAGTACTTC. The chain has TRBV18 and TRBJ2-7; possible D gene TRBD2, 7 bases. The germline V gene has CDR1 KGHSH and CDR2 LQKENI. The V end was cut by 5 bases, the J end by 2 bases, with 16 bases between. The CDR3 sequence is 15 residues long.

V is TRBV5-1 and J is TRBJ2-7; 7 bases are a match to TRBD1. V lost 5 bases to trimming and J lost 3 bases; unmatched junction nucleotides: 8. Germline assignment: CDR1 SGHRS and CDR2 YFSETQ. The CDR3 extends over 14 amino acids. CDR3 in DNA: TGCGCCAGCAGGCTCCGGGACAGCCTCTACGAGCAGTACTTC. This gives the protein CASRLRDSLYEQYF.

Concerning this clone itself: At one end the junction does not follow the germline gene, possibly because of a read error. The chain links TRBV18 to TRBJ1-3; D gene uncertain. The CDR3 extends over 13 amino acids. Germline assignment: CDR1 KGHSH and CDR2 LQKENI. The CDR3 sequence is CASSPPTYSSLYF. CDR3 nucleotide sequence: TGTGCCAGCTCCCCACCCACGTATTCCTCCCTATATTTT.